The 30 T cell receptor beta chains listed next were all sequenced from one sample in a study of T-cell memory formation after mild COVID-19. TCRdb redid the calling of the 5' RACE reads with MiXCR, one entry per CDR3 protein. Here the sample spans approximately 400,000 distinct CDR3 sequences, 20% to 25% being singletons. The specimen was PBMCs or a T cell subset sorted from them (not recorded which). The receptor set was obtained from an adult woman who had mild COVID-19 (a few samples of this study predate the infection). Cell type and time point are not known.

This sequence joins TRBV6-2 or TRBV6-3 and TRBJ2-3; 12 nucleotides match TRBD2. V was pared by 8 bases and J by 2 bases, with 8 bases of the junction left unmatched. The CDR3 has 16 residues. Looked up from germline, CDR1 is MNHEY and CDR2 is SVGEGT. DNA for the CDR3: TGTGCCAGCGTTACTCCTAGCGGGAGGGCCACAGATACGCAGTATTTT. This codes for CASVTPSGRATDTQYF.

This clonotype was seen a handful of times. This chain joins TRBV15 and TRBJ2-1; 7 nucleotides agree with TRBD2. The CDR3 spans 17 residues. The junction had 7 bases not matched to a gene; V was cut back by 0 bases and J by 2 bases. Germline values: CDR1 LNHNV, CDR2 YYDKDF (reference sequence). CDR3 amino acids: CATSRDFQREPYNEQFF. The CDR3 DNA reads TGTGCCACCAGCAGAGATTTCCAGCGGGAACCCTACAATGAGCAGTTCTTC.

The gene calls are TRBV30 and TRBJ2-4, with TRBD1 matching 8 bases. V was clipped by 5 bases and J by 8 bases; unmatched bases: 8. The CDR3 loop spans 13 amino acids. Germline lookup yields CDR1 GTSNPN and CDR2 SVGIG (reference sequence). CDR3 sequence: CAWGQGRGDIQYF. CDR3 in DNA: TGTGCCTGGGGACAGGGAAGGGGAGACATTCAGTACTTC.

Here the CDR3 DNA reads TGTGCCAGCAGTGAGGGACTAGCGGTAATAAGCACAGATACGCAGTATTTT. It encodes CASSEGLAVISTDTQYF. This chain links TRBV2 with TRBJ2-3; TRBD2 agrees at 11 bases. The CDR3 runs 17 residues. Trimming cost V 3 bases and J 0 bases; bases outside gene matches: 5. CDR1 and CDR2 from the germline V gene are SNHLY and FYNNEI.

The CDR3: CAITPDSGNTIYF. The CDR3, as DNA: TGTGCCATCACTCCAGACTCTGGAAACACCATATATTTT. The chain couples TRBV10-3 to TRBJ1-3; the D is unclear. Germline CDR1 and CDR2: ENHRY and SYGVKD. The CDR3 is made up of 13 amino acids. The V end was cut by 7 bases, the J end by 0 bases, with 7 bases between.

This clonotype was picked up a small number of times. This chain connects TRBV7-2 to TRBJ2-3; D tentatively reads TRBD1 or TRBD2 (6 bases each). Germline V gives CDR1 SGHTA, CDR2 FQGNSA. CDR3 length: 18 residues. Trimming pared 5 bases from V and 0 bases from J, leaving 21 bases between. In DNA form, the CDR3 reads TGTGCCAGCAGCCTCCTAGGGGTATCGGGGGCAAGCACAGATACGCAGTATTTT. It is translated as CASSLLGVSGASTDTQYF.

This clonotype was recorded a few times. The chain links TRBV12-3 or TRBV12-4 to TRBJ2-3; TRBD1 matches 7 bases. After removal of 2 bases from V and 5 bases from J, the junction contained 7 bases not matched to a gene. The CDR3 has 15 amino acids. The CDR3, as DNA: TGTGCCAGCAGTTTAAAGGGGGCCGTAAAAGATACGCAGTATTTT. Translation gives CASSLKGAVKDTQYF.

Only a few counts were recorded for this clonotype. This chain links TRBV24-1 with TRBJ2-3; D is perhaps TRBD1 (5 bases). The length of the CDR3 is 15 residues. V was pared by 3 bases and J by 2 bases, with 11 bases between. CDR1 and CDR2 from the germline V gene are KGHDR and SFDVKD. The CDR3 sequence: CATSDPGQDTDTQYF. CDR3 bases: TGTGCCACCAGTGATCCCGGACAAGACACAGATACGCAGTATTTT.

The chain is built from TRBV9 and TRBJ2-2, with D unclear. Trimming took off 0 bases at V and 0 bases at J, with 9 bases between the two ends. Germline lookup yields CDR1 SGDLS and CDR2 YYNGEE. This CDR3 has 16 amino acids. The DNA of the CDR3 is TGTGCCAGCAGCGTAGGAGCTTCAACGAACACCGGGGAGCTGTTTTTT. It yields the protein CASSVGASTNTGELFF. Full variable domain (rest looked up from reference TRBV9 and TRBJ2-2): DSGVTQTPKHLITATGQRVTLRCSPRSGDLSVYWYQQSLDQGLQFLIQYYNGEERAKGNILERFSAQQFPDLHSELNLSSLELGDSALYFCASSVGASTNTGELFFGEGSRLTVL.

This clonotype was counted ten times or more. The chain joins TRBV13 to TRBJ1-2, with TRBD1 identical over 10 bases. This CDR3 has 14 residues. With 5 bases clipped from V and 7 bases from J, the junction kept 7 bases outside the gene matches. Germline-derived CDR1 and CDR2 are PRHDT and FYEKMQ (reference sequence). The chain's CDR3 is CASSLRTGGAGYTF. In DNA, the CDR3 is TGTGCCAGCAGCCTAAGGACAGGGGGGGCTGGCTACACCTTC.

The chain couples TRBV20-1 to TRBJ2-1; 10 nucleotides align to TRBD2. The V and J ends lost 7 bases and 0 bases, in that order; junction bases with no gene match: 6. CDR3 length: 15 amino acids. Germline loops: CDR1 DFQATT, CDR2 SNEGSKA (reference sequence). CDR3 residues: CSGTSGGSSYNEQFF. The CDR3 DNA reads TGCAGTGGGACTAGCGGAGGGAGCTCCTACAATGAGCAGTTCTTC.

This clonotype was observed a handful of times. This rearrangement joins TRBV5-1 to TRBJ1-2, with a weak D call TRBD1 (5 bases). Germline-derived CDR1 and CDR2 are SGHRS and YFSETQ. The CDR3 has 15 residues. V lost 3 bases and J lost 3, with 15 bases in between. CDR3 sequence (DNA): TGCGCCAGCAGCTGGCACCGTGACAGCTACTATGGCTACACCTTC. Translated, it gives CASSWHRDSYYGYTF.

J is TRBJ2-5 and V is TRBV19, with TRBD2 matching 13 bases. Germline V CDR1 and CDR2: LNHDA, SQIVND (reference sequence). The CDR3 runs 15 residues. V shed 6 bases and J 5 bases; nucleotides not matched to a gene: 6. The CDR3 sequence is CASSLTSGGFETQYF. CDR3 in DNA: TGTGCCAGTAGCTTGACTAGCGGGGGGTTTGAGACCCAGTACTTC. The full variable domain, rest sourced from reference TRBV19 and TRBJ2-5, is DGGITQSPKYLFRKEGQNVTLSCEQNLNHDAMYWYRQDPGQGLRLIYYSQIVNDFQKGDIAEGYSVSREKKESFPLTVTSAQKNPTAFYLCASSLTSGGFETQYFGPGTRLLVL.

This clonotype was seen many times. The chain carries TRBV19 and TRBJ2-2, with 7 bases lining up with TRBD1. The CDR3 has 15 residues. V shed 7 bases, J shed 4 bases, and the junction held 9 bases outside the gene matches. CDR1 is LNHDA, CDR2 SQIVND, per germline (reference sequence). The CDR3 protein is CASIQQGPGTGELFF. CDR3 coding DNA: TGTGCCAGTATCCAACAGGGGCCGGGCACCGGGGAGCTGTTTTTT.

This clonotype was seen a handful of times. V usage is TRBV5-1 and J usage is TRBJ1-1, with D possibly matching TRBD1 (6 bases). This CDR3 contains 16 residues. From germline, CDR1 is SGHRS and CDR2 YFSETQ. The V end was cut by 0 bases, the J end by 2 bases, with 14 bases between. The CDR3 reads CASSLGRRQVNTEAFF. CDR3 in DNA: TGCGCCAGCAGCTTGGGCCGCCGACAGGTAAACACTGAAGCTTTCTTT.

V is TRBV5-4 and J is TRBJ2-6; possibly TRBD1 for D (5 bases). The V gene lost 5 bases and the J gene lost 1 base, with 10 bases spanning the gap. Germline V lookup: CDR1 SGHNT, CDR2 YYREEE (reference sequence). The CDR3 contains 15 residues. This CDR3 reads CASRAQGSGANVLTF. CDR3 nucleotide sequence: TGTGCCAGCAGAGCGCAGGGATCTGGGGCCAACGTCCTGACTTTC.

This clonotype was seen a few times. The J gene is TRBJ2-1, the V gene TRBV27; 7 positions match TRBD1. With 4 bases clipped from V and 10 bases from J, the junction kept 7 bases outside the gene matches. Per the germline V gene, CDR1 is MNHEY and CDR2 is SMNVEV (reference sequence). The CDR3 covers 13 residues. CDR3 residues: CASSWESTGEQFF. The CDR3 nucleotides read TGTGCCAGCAGTTGGGAATCGACAGGGGAGCAGTTCTTC.

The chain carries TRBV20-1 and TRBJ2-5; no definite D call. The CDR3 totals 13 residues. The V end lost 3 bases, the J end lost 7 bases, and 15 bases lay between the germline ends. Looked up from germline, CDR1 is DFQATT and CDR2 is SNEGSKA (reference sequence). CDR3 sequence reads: CSASWVGFGTQYF. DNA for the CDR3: TGCAGTGCTAGTTGGGTGGGATTTGGGACCCAGTACTTC.

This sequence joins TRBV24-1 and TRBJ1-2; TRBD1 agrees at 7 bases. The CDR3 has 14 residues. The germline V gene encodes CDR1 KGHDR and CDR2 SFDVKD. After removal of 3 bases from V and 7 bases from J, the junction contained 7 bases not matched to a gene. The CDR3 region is CATSDHDRVGGYTF. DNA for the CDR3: TGTGCCACCAGTGATCACGACAGGGTAGGTGGCTACACCTTC.

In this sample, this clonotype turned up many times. The CDR3 protein is CASSHPGTHEQYF. CDR3 coding DNA: TGCGCCAGCAGCCACCCCGGGACCCACGAGCAGTACTTC. This chain uses TRBV4-1 with TRBJ2-7; the D gene could be TRBD1 or TRBD2 (5 bases each). There are 13 residues in the CDR3. Germline V gene data show CDR1 as MGHRA and CDR2 as YSYEKL. V gave up 3 bases and J gave up 5 bases, with 11 bases separating them.

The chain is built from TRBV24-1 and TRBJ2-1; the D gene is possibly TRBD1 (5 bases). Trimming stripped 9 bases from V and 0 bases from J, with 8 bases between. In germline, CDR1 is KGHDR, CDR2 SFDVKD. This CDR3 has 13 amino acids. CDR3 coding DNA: TGTGCCACCGGACATAGCTCCTACAATGAGCAGTTCTTC. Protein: CATGHSSYNEQFF.

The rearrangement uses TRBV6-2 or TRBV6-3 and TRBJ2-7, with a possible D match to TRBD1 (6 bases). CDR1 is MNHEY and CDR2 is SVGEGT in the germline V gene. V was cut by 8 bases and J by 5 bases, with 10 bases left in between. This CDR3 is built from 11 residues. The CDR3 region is CASAQGNEQYF. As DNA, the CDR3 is TGTGCCAGCGCCCAGGGGAACGAGCAGTACTTC.

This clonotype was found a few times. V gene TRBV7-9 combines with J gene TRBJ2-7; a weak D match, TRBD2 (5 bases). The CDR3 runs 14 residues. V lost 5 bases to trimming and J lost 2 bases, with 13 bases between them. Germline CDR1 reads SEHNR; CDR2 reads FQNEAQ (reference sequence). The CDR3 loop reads CASSPEDGAYEQYF. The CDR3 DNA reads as TGTGCCAGCAGCCCAGAGGACGGGGCCTACGAGCAGTACTTC. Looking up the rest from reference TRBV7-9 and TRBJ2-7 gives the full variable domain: DTGVSQNPRHKITKRGQNVTFRCDPISEHNRLYWYRQTLGQGPEFLTYFQNEAQLEKSRLLSDRFSAERPKGSFSTLEIQRTEQGDSAMYLCASSPEDGAYEQYFGPGTRLTVT.

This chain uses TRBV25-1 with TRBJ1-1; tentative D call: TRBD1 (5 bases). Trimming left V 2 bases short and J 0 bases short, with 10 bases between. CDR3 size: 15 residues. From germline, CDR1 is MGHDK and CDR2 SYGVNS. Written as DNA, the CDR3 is TGTGCCAGCAGTGAAACAGGTATCCTGAACACTGAAGCTTTCTTT. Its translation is CASSETGILNTEAFF.

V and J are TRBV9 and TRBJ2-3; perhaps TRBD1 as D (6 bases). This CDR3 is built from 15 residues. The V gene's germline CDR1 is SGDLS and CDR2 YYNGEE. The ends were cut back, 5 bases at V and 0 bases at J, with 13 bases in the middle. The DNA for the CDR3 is TGTGCCAGCAGGATGACAGGTTCTAGCACAGATACGCAGTATTTT. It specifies CASRMTGSSTDTQYF.

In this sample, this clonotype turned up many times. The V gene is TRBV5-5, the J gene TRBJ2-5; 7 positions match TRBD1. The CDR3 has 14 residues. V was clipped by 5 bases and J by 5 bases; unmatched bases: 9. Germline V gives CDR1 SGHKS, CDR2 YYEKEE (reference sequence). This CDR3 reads CASSLGRGRETQYF. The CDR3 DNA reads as TGTGCCAGCAGTCTCGGTAGGGGGCGGGAGACCCAGTACTTC.

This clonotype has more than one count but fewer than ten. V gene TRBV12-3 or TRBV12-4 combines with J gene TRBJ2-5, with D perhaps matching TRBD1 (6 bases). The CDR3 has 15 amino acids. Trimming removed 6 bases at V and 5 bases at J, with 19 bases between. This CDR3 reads CASSMVQGRVETQYF. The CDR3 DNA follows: TGTGCCAGCAGCATGGTGCAGGGGCGGGTGGAGACCCAGTACTTC.

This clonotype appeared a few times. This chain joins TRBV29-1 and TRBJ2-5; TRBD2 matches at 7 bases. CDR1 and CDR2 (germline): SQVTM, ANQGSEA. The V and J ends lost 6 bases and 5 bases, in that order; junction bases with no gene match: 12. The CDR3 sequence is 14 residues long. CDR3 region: CSVDPGLPYETQYF. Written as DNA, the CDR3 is TGCAGCGTGGATCCGGGACTACCTTACGAGACCCAGTACTTC. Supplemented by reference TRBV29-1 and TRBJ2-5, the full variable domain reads SAVISQKPSRDICQRGTSLTIQCQVDSQVTMMFWYRQQPGQSLTLIATANQGSEATYESGFVIDKFPISRPNLTFSTLTVSNMSPEDSSIYLCSVDPGLPYETQYFGPGTRLLVL.

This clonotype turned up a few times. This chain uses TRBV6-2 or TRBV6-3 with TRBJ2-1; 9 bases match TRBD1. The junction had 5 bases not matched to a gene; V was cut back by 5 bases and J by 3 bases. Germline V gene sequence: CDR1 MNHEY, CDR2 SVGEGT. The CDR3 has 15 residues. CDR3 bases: TGTGCCAGCAGTAGACAGGGGGAGGGCTACAATGAGCAGTTCTTC. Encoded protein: CASSRQGEGYNEQFF.

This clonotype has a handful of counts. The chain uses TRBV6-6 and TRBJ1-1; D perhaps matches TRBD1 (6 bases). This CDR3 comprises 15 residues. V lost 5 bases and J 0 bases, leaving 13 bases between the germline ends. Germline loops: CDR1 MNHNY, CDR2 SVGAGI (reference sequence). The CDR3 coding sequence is TGTGCCAGCAGTGACCTTCAGGGGATGAACACTGAAGCTTTCTTT. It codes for CASSDLQGMNTEAFF.